This TCR beta chain appears in the sequencing data of a study of blood T cell repertoires in COVID-19. Using immunoSEQ multiplex PCR, the repertoire was profiled, and TCRdb retains in-frame clones only, with some absent. The data contain about 110,000 clones, about 85% of them singletons. The ends lost 4 bases at V and 7 bases at J; junction bases unmatched: 12. The length of the CDR3 is 15 residues. Germline CDR1 LGHNA, CDR2 YNFKEQ. Sequences were obtained from peripheral blood. The chain carries TRBV4-2 and TRBJ1-1, with 7 nucleotides matching TRBD1. This sequence was found in a human donor in a cohort sampled during active COVID-19. The CDR3 sequence is CASSRPTAGQSEAFF. CDR3 bases: TGTGCCAGCAGCCGCCCGACCGCGGGACAGAGTGAAGCTTTCTTT.